Following are 21 T cell receptor beta chains from one sample sequenced in a study of cytomegalovirus exposure and HLA in healthy donors. With 60 Vbeta and 13 Jbeta primers, the PCR was carried out. Sequencing used immunoSEQ multiplex PCR; TCRdb keeps in-frame clones, though not all of them. This sample carries approximately 89,000 clones, less than 65% of them seen once, and the ten largest clones take 5.5%. Sequenced material: PBMCs. All receptors derive from a woman younger than 45 in good health and CMV-seropositive.

This clone was seen more than once but under ten times. The chain combines TRBV9 with TRBJ2-5; no clear D. CDR3 length equals 13 residues. From germline, CDR1 is SGDLS and CDR2 YYNGEE. V was clipped by 0 bases and J by 4 bases, with 7 bases between them. Here the CDR3 reads CASSVGQSETQYF. The CDR3 DNA follows: TGTGCCAGCAGCGTAGGGCAGTCAGAGACCCAGTACTTC.

This clone has a single count. J is TRBJ2-1 and V is TRBV4-3, with 7 bases aligning to TRBD1. Germline V CDR1 and CDR2: LGHNA, YSLEER. CDR3 length: 17 residues. V was pared by 2 bases and J by 1 base, with 8 bases of the junction left unmatched. Here the CDR3 reads CASSQHARDSSYNEQFF. The CDR3 DNA follows: TGCGCCAGCAGCCAACACGCCCGGGACAGTTCCTACAATGAGCAGTTCTTC.

The V and J genes are TRBV14 and TRBJ2-1; 8 bases match TRBD1. The CDR3 is made up of 18 amino acids. Per the germline V gene, CDR1 is SGHDN and CDR2 is FVKESK. V shed 4 bases and J 0 bases; nucleotides not matched to a gene: 11. CDR3 sequence reads: CASSPNAYRGSSYNEQFF. DNA for the CDR3: TGTGCCAGCAGCCCTAATGCTTACAGGGGGAGCTCCTACAATGAGCAGTTCTTC.

The chain uses TRBV6-1 and TRBJ1-1; 7 positions match TRBD1. Germline V gene data show CDR1 as MNHNS and CDR2 as SASEGT. J gave up 1 base and V 6 bases, and 8 bases lay outside the gene matches. The CDR3 runs 15 residues. CDR3 sequence (DNA): TGTGCCAGCAGGCAGCCCACAGGGGCGAACACTGAAGCTTTCTTT. Its translation is CASRQPTGANTEAFF.

V gene TRBV7-2 combines with J gene TRBJ2-3, with a weak D call TRBD2 (6 bases). V lost 5 bases and J 6 bases, leaving 18 bases between the germline ends. Germline lookup yields CDR1 SGHTA and CDR2 FQGNSA. The CDR3 runs to 15 residues. The CDR3, as DNA: TGTGCCAGCAGCACCGGGACTCTAGGTCCGGATACGCAGTATTTT. Its protein product is CASSTGTLGPDTQYF.

The chain carries TRBV4-1 and TRBJ1-2; no clear D. V was pared by 3 bases and J by 4 bases, with 15 bases between. From germline, CDR1 is MGHRA and CDR2 YSYEKL. The CDR3 contains 15 residues. The CDR3 reads CASSQTRRNFYGYTF. The CDR3 nucleotides are TGCGCCAGCAGCCAGACTCGACGGAATTTCTATGGCTACACCTTC.

This clone was observed once. The DNA of the CDR3 is TGTGCCAGCAGATTGACAGGTCCGGGGGAAAAACTGTTTTTT. Its translation: CASRLTGPGEKLFF. The V gene is TRBV2, the J gene TRBJ1-4; possibly TRBD1 for D (6 bases). This CDR3 contains 14 residues. Trimming removed 6 bases at V and 8 bases at J, with 16 bases between. CDR1 and CDR2 (germline): SNHLY, FYNNEI.

This clone has just one count. This chain joins TRBV30 and TRBJ1-4, with a tentative D call TRBD1 (5 bases). Germline V gene data show CDR1 as GTSNPN and CDR2 as SVGIG (reference sequence). CDR3 length: 13 residues. The V end was cut by 5 bases, the J end by 7 bases, with 14 bases between. The chain's CDR3 is CAWGRADREKLFF. In DNA, the CDR3 is TGTGCCTGGGGCAGGGCTGATCGTGAAAAACTGTTTTTT.

The chain recombines TRBV10-3 with TRBJ2-7; D possibly corresponds to TRBD2 (5 bases). Germline values: CDR1 ENHRY, CDR2 SYGVKD. Trimming took off 3 bases at V and 0 bases at J, with 9 bases between the two ends. This CDR3 contains 14 residues. CDR3 sequence reads: CAISEPGTSYEQYF. CDR3 coding DNA: TGTGCCATCAGTGAACCGGGAACCTCCTACGAGCAGTACTTC.

The rearrangement joins TRBV11-3 to TRBJ2-7, with TRBD1 identical over 8 bases. The CDR3 is made up of 15 amino acids. The junction had 8 bases not matched to a gene; V was cut back by 4 bases and J by 3 bases. Germline loops: CDR1 SGHNT, CDR2 YENEEA. CDR3 sequence: CASSYGQGGFYEQYF. CDR3 DNA sequence: TGTGCCAGCAGCTACGGACAGGGAGGATTCTACGAGCAGTACTTC. The full variable domain, completed using reference TRBV11-3 and TRBJ2-7, is EAGVVQSPRYKIIEKKQPVAFWCNPISGHNTLYWYLQNLGQGPELLIRYENEEAVDDSQLPKDRFSAERLKGVDSTLKIQPAELGDSAVYLCASSYGQGGFYEQYFGPGTRLTVT.

This clone was found once. The gene calls are TRBV11-3 and TRBJ1-1; D not certain. Germline values: CDR1 SGHNT, CDR2 YENEEA. The CDR3 spans 13 residues. Trimming removed 1 base at V and 7 bases at J, with 10 bases between. The CDR3 loop is CASSLGPGYEAFF. The CDR3, as DNA: TGTGCCAGCAGCTTAGGGCCCGGGTATGAAGCTTTCTTT.

The chain links TRBV6-1 to TRBJ2-3; 7 bases line up with TRBD1. Looked up from germline, CDR1 is MNHNS and CDR2 is SASEGT. Trimming at V came to 7 bases and at J to 3 bases, leaving 10 bases not matched to a gene. This CDR3 spans 15 amino acids. In DNA form, the CDR3 reads TGTGCCAGCACCCTCCTACAGACAGGGACAGATACGCAGTATTTT. Its translation is CASTLLQTGTDTQYF.

The chain uses TRBV19 and TRBJ2-7; 8 nucleotides agree with TRBD2. The CDR3 loop spans 15 amino acids. CDR1 is LNHDA, CDR2 SQIVND, per germline (reference sequence). V shed 5 bases and J 3 bases; nucleotides not matched to a gene: 9. CDR3 sequence (DNA): TGTGCCAGTAGTGTTACTAGCGGCAACTACTACGAGCAGTACTTC. Its protein is CASSVTSGNYYEQYF.

The rearrangement uses TRBV4-2 and TRBJ2-2, with TRBD1 identical over 9 bases. CDR1 and CDR2 from the germline V gene are LGHNA and YNFKEQ. V lost 5 bases, J lost 6 bases, and 7 bases stayed unmatched. The CDR3 extends over 15 amino acids. The CDR3 loop is CASSAGQGEAGELFF. CDR3 sequence (DNA): TGTGCCAGCAGCGCGGGACAGGGTGAAGCCGGGGAGCTGTTTTTT.

There are a few counts of this clone. The rearrangement links TRBV6-1 to TRBJ1-5; 9 positions agree with TRBD1. V gave up 1 base and J gave up 2 bases; unmatched junction bases: 6. CDR3 size: 17 residues. From germline, CDR1 is MNHNS and CDR2 SASEGT. In nucleotides, the CDR3 is TGTGCCAGCAGTGAAGGGGGACAGGGTCTAGGCAATCAGCCCCAGCATTTT. Its protein is CASSEGGQGLGNQPQHF.

The chain recombines TRBV19 with TRBJ1-2; no reliable D call. The germline CDR1 and CDR2 sequences are LNHDA and SQIVND (reference sequence). Trimming took 1 base from V and 4 from J, leaving 7 bases between them. This CDR3 has 13 amino acids. The CDR3 DNA reads TGTGCCAGTAGTATAGCCGGGATCTATGGCTACACCTTC. Amino acid sequence: CASSIAGIYGYTF.

The rearrangement joins TRBV5-8 to TRBJ1-5; the D is unclear. Trimming cost V 0 bases and J 1 base, with 8 bases left between them. Germline-derived CDR1 and CDR2 are SGHTS and YDEGEE. CDR3 size: 15 residues. CDR3 loop: CASSLDGVSNQPQHF. For the CDR3, the DNA is TGTGCCAGCAGCTTGGACGGGGTGAGCAATCAGCCCCAGCATTTT.

The CDR3 sequence is CASSQVRGEQYF. In DNA form, the CDR3 reads TGCGCCAGCAGCCAAGTGCGGGGGGAGCAGTACTTC. V is TRBV4-1 and J is TRBJ2-7; TRBD2 matches at 7 bases. This CDR3 comprises 12 residues. The trim removed 1 base at V and 7 bases at J, leaving 1 base unmatched. Germline CDR1 is MGHRA and CDR2 is YSYEKL.

This chain links TRBV27 with TRBJ2-7, with 7 nucleotides matching TRBD1. This CDR3 has 18 residues. The germline gives CDR1 MNHEY, CDR2 SMNVEV (reference sequence). The V segment lost 4 bases and the J segment 4 bases; nucleotides outside the gene matches: 19. The chain's CDR3 is CASSSTPGTVGVAYEQYF. In DNA, the CDR3 is TGTGCCAGCAGTTCAACCCCCGGGACAGTAGGGGTGGCGTACGAGCAGTACTTC.

This clone was seen a handful of times. The rearrangement uses TRBV30 and TRBJ1-6; D not certain. Germline V CDR1 and CDR2: GTSNPN, SVGIG (reference sequence). The CDR3 length is 11 residues. The V gene lost 6 bases and the J gene lost 11 bases, with 11 bases spanning the gap. The CDR3 reads CACQPGTPLHF. The CDR3 DNA follows: TGTGCCTGCCAGCCGGGGACACCCCTCCACTTT.

This clone was observed a handful of times. V is TRBV6-6 and J is TRBJ2-1; 8 bases are shared with TRBD2. The CDR3 has 14 amino acids. Germline V gene data show CDR1 as MNHNY and CDR2 as SVGAGI (reference sequence). V was pared by 8 bases and J by 4 bases, with 7 bases of the junction left unmatched. The CDR3 nucleotides read TGTGCCAGCGCCGAGCGGGGGCTTTACAATGAGCAGTTCTTC. Protein product: CASAERGLYNEQFF.